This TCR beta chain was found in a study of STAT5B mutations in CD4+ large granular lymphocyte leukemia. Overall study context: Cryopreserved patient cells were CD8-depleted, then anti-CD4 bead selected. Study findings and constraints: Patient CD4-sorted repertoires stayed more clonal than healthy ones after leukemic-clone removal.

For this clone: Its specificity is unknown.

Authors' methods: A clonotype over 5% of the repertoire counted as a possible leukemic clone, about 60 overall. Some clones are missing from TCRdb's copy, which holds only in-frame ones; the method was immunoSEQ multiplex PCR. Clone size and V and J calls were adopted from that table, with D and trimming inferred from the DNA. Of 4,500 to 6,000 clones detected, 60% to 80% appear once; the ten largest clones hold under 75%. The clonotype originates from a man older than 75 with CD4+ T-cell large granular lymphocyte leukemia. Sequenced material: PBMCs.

The CDR3 DNA reads as TGTGCCAGCAGCTCCACTATTTACAATGAGCAGTTCTTC. This codes for CASSSTIYNEQFF. The chain has TRBV7-9 and TRBJ2-1, with D unclear. The V end lost 4 bases, the J end lost 4 bases, and 8 bases lay between the germline ends. The CDR3 extends over 13 amino acids. Germline V gene sequence: CDR1 SEHNR, CDR2 FQNEAQ (reference sequence).